The clone carrying this TCR beta chain was recorded at least ten times. Its target is unknown. The sample originates from a study of T cell repertoires in cytomegalovirus infection. Whole-study context: Epitope selection comprised recently identified HLA-C-restricted CMV epitopes and well-studied HLA-B-restricted CMV epitopes. Indications came from public TCR beta signatures; they pointed to CMV infection and to a matching HLA type. Study results and limitations: Using cumulative public TCR beta family frequency, the authors identified those who carried CMV together with the relevant HLA. HLA-C-restricted, CMV-specific TCR beta clonotypes were dominant ex vivo.

Germline CDR1 is SGHVS and CDR2 is FNYEAQ. The CDR3 consists of 15 residues. Trimming stripped 1 base from V and 2 bases from J, with 12 bases between. TCRdb fed the reads into MiXCR, producing one record per CDR3 protein. Among roughly 700,000 distinct CDR3 sequences listed, around 32% were seen once. The V gene is TRBV7-6, the J gene TRBJ2-7, with TRBD1 as a possible D gene (6 bases). The sequencing here drew on cultured PBMCs, taken from culture after CMV antigen stimulation. This clonotype was obtained from a human donor in good health (CMV status not recorded). Some clones in this sample may be carry-over from other donors' samples. The CDR3 nucleotides read TGTGCCAGCAGCTTAGTCCAGGGGTCTACCTACGAGCAGTACTTC. It yields the protein CASSLVQGSTYEQYF.